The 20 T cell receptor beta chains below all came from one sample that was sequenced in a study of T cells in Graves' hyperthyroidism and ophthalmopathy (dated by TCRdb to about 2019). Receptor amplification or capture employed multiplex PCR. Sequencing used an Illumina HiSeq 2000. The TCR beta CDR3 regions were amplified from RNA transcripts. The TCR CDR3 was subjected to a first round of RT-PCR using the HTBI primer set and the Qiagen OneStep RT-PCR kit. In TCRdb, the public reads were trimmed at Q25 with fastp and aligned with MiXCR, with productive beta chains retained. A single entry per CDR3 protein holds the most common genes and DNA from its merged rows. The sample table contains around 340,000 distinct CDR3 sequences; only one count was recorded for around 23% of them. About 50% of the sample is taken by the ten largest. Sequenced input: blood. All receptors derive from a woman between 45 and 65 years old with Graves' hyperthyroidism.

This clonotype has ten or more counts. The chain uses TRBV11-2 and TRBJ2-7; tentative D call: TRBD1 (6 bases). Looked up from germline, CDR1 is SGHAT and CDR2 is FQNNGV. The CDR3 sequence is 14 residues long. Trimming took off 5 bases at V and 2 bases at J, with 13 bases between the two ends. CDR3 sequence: CASSRGQTTYEQYF. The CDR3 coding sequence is TGTGCCAGCAGCAGAGGACAGACAACCTACGAGCAGTACTTC.

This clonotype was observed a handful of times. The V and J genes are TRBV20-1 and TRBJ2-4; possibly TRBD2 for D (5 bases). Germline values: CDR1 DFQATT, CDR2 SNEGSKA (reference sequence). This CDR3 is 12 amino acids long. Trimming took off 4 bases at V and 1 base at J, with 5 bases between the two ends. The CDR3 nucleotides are TGCAGTGCTACGGGGGCCAAAAACATTCAGTACTTC. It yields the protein CSATGAKNIQYF.

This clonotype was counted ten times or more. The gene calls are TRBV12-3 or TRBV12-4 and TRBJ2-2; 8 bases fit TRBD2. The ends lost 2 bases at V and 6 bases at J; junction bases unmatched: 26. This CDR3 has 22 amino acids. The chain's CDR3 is CASSLKKWTSLEGRGEAGELFF. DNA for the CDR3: TGTGCCAGCAGTTTAAAAAAGTGGACTAGCCTAGAGGGAAGGGGAGAGGCCGGGGAGCTGTTTTTT.

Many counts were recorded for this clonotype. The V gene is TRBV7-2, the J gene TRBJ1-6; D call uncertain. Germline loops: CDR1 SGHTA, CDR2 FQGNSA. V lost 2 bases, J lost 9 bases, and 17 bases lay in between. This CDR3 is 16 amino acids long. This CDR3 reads CASSLQAGPAGSPLHF. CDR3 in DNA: TGTGCCAGCAGCTTACAGGCTGGGCCTGCCGGTTCACCCCTCCACTTT.

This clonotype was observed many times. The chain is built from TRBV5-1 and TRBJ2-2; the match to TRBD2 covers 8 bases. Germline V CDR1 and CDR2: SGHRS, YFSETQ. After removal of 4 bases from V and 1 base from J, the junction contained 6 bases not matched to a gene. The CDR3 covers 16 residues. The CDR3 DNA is TGCGCCAGCAGCGGTCGGGGGGGCCGGAACACCGGGGAGCTGTTTTTT. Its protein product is CASSGRGGRNTGELFF. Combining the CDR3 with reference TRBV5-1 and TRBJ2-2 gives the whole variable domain KAGVTQTPRYLIKTRGQQVTLSCSPISGHRSVSWYQQTPGQGLQFLFEYFSETQRNKGNFPGRFSGRQFSNSRSEMNVSTLELGDSALYLCASSGRGGRNTGELFFGEGSRLTVL.

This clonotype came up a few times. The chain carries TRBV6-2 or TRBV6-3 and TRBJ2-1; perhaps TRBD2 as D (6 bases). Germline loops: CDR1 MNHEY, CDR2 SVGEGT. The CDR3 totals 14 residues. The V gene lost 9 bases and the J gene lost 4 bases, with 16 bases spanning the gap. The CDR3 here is CASGIGGTYNEQFF. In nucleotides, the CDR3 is TGTGCCAGTGGAATCGGCGGGACTTACAATGAGCAGTTCTTC.

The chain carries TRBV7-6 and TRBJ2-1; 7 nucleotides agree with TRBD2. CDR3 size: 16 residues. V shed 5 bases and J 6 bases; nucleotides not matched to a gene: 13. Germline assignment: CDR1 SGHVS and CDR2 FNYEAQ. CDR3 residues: CASSPVRGGGGNEQFF. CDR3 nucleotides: TGTGCCAGCAGCCCAGTGAGGGGCGGGGGTGGCAATGAGCAGTTCTTC.

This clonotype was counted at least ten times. The CDR3 loop reads CASSLARGGENTQYF. For the CDR3, the DNA is TGTGCCAGCAGCTTAGCCAGGGGGGGGGAGAATACGCAGTATTTT. V usage is TRBV7-3 and J usage is TRBJ2-3; D tentatively reads TRBD1 or TRBD2 (7 bases each). V was shortened by 2 bases and J by 7 bases, with 16 bases between the two germline ends. The germline V gene has CDR1 SGHTA and CDR2 FQGTGA. The CDR3 extends over 15 amino acids.

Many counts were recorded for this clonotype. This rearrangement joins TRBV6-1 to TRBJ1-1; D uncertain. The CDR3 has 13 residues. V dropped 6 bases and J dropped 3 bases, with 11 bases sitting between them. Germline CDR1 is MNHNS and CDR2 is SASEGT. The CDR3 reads CASSLSLDTEAFF. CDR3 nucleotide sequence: TGTGCCAGCAGCCTCAGCCTGGACACTGAAGCTTTCTTT.

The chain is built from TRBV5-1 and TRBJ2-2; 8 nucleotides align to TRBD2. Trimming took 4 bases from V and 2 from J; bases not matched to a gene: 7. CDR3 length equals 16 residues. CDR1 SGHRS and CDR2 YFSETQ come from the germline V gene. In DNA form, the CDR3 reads TGCGCCAGCAGCCTTAGCGGGGCCCTAAACACCGGGGAGCTGTTTTTT. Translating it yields CASSLSGALNTGELFF. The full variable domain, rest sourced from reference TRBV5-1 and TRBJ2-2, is KAGVTQTPRYLIKTRGQQVTLSCSPISGHRSVSWYQQTPGQGLQFLFEYFSETQRNKGNFPGRFSGRQFSNSRSEMNVSTLELGDSALYLCASSLSGALNTGELFFGEGSRLTVL.

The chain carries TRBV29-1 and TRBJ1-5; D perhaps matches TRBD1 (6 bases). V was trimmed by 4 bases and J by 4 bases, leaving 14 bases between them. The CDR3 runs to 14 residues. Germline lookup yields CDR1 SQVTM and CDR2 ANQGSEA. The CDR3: CSVVQGSENQPQHF. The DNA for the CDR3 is TGCAGCGTTGTCCAGGGGAGTGAGAATCAGCCCCAGCATTTT.

CDR3 sequence (DNA): TGCGCCAGCAGCTCTCCGGGACTAGCGGGAGGGTACAATGAGCAGTTCTTC. This sequence encodes CASSSPGLAGGYNEQFF. The V call is TRBV5-1, the J call TRBJ2-1; 16 nucleotides match TRBD2. Germline CDR1 SGHRS, CDR2 YFSETQ. The CDR3 is 17 amino acids. Trimming at V came to 3 bases and at J to 4 bases, leaving 4 bases not matched to a gene.

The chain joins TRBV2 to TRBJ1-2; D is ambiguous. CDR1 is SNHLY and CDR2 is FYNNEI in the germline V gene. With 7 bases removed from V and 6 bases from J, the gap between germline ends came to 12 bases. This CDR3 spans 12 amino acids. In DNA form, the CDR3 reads TGTGCCAGCAAACGTGACGGAAATGGCTACACCTTC. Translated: CASKRDGNGYTF.

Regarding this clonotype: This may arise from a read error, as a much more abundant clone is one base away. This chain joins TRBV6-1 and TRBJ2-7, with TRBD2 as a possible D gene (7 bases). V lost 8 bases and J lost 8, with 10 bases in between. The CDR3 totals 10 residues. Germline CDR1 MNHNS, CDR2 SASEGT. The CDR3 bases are TGTGCCAGCGGGAGGGACAAGCAGTACTTC. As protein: CASGRDKQYF.

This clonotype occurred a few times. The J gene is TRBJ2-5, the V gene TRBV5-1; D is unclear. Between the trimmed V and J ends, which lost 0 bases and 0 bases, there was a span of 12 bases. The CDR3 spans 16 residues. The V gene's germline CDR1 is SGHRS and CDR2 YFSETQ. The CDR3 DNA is TGCGCCAGCAGCTTGGTTGGGCAGGCGAACCAAGAGACCCAGTACTTC. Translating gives CASSLVGQANQETQYF. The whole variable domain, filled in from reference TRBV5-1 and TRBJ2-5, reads KAGVTQTPRYLIKTRGQQVTLSCSPISGHRSVSWYQQTPGQGLQFLFEYFSETQRNKGNFPGRFSGRQFSNSRSEMNVSTLELGDSALYLCASSLVGQANQETQYFGPGTRLLVL.

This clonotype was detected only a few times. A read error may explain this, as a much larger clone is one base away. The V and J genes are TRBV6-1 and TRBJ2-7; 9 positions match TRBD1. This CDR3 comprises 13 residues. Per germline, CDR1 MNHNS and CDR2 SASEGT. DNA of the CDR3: TGTACCAGCGGACAGGGGCATTCCTACGAGCAGTACTTC. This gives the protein CTSGQGHSYEQYF.

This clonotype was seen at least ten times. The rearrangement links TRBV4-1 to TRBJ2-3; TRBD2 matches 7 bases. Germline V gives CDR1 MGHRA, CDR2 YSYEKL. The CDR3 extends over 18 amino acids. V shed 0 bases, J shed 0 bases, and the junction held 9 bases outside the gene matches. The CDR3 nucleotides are TGCGCCAGCAGCCAAGAAGGCGGGGGAACTGCTAGCACAGATACGCAGTATTTT. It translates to CASSQEGGGTASTDTQYF.

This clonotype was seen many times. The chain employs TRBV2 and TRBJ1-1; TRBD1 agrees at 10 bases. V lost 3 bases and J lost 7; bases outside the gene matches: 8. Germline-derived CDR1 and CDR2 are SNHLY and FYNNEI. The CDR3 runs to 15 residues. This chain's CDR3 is CASSDGQGGRNEAFF. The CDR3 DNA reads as TGTGCCAGCAGTGACGGACAGGGGGGTAGAAATGAAGCTTTCTTT.

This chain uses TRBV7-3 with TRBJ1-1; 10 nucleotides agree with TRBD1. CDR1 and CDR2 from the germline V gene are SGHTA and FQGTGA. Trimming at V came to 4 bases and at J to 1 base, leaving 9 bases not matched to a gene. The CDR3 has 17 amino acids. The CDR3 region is CASSSGTGVFRNTEAFF. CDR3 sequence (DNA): TGTGCCAGCAGCTCCGGGACAGGGGTTTTCCGGAACACTGAAGCTTTCTTT.

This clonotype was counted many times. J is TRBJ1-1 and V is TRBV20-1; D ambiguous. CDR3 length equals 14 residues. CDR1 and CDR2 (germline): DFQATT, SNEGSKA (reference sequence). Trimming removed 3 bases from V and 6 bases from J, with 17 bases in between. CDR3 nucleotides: TGCAGTGCTAGGTTAGACACAACTCTACCTGAAGCTTTCTTT. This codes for CSARLDTTLPEAFF.